Below, 17 T cell receptor beta chains from the same sample are listed, as sequenced in a study of blood T cell repertoires in COVID-19. Using immunoSEQ multiplex PCR, the repertoire was profiled, and TCRdb retains in-frame clones only, with some absent. The data show 250,000 or so clones, 70% to 90% seen once. Material for sequencing was PBMCs or T cells enriched from blood (not recorded which). These TCRs come from a woman younger than 45 with acute COVID-19.

The chain uses TRBV4-1 and TRBJ2-7; 9 bases match TRBD2. The CDR3 has 16 residues. Looked up from germline, CDR1 is MGHRA and CDR2 is YSYEKL. J was trimmed by 6 bases and V by 1 base; bases with no gene match: 10. CDR3 loop: CASSQGVAGAWSEQYF. The CDR3 DNA is TGCGCCAGCAGCCAAGGGGTAGCGGGAGCGTGGTCCGAGCAGTACTTC.

This rearrangement joins TRBV28 to TRBJ2-7; TRBD1 agrees at 9 bases. V trimming: 3 bases; J trimming: 5 bases; junction bases outside the gene matches: 5. CDR3 length equals 14 residues. CDR1 and CDR2 (germline): MDHEN, SYDVKM. CDR3 amino acids: CASSFGGTGNEQYF. The DNA of the CDR3 is TGTGCCAGCAGTTTCGGCGGGACAGGGAACGAGCAGTACTTC.

The V and J genes are TRBV19 and TRBJ1-5, with TRBD1 as a possible D gene (5 bases). The germline CDR1 and CDR2 sequences are LNHDA and SQIVND (reference sequence). Trimming left V 3 bases short and J 4 bases short, with 13 bases between. This CDR3 is built from 15 residues. The CDR3 DNA follows: TGTGCCAGTAGTATTTGGTTGACAGAGAATCAGCCCCAGCATTTT. Its protein is CASSIWLTENQPQHF.

The chain carries TRBV5-1 and TRBJ2-2; D gene uncertain. Germline V gene data show CDR1 as SGHRS and CDR2 as YFSETQ. Trimming stripped 6 bases from V and 4 bases from J, with 13 bases between. The CDR3 is 14 residues long. The CDR3, as DNA: TGCGCCAGCACATACGAGCCGGGCACCGGGGAGCTGTTTTTT. It specifies CASTYEPGTGELFF.

The V gene is TRBV3-1 (or the pseudogene TRBV3-2), the J gene TRBJ1-1; TRBD1 agrees at 8 bases. Trimming at V came to 1 base and at J to 0 bases, leaving 4 bases not matched to a gene. CDR1 LGHDT and CDR2 YNNKEL come from the germline V gene (reference sequence). The CDR3 runs to 16 residues. The CDR3 DNA reads TGTGCCAGCAGCCAAGTTGGGACAGGTATGAACACTGAAGCTTTCTTT. It codes for CASSQVGTGMNTEAFF.

In its sample, this clone was seen once. V and J are TRBV28 and TRBJ2-7; 8 bases are a match to TRBD1. The junction had 6 bases not matched to a gene; V was cut back by 6 bases and J by 5 bases. CDR3 length: 13 residues. CDR1 is MDHEN and CDR2 is SYDVKM in the germline V gene. The chain's CDR3 is CASRVQGADEQYF. In nucleotides, the CDR3 is TGTGCCAGCAGGGTTCAGGGGGCCGACGAGCAGTACTTC. The full variable domain, in which reference TRBV28 and TRBJ2-7 provide the parts outside the CDR3, is DVKVTQSSRYLVKRTGEKVFLECVQDMDHENMFWYRQDPGLGLRLIYFSYDVKMKEKGDIPEGYSVSREKKERFSLILESASTNQTSMYLCASRVQGADEQYFGPGTRLTVT.

The chain has TRBV10-3 and TRBJ2-1, with D maybe TRBD2 (5 bases). CDR1 and CDR2 (germline): ENHRY, SYGVKD. This CDR3 spans 16 amino acids. Trimming removed 3 bases at V and 6 bases at J, with 18 bases between. For the CDR3, the DNA is TGTGCCATCAGTGAAGGTGAGGGAGCAGGCCGCAATGAGCAGTTCTTC. Translated: CAISEGEGAGRNEQFF.

The chain uses TRBV2 and TRBJ1-5, with 10 bases matching TRBD1. The germline CDR1 and CDR2 sequences are SNHLY and FYNNEI. J lost 2 bases, V lost 7 bases, and 5 bases had no gene match. This CDR3 region has 15 residues. The CDR3 sequence is CASTHGTGGNQPQHF. DNA of the CDR3: TGTGCCAGCACCCACGGGACAGGGGGCAATCAGCCCCAGCATTTT.

This chain joins TRBV6-5 and TRBJ2-2; 7 bases are shared with TRBD2. Germline CDR1 is MNHEY and CDR2 is SVGAGI. The CDR3 covers 15 residues. V was pared by 2 bases and J by 5 bases, with 5 bases of the junction left unmatched. The CDR3 region has the DNA TGTGCCAGCAGTTACGCTGGGGAGGGGACCGGGGAGCTGTTTTTT. Its translation: CASSYAGEGTGELFF.

This clone was picked up one time. V usage is TRBV19 and J usage is TRBJ1-4; TRBD1 aligns across 10 bases. Germline CDR1 and CDR2: LNHDA and SQIVND (reference sequence). The V gene end was trimmed by 0 bases and the J gene end by 0 bases; junction bases not matched to a gene: 7. The CDR3 is 19 residues long. The CDR3 DNA sequence: TGTGCCAGTAGTATAGATCGAGGGACAGGGGACGCAACTAATGAAAAACTGTTTTTT. It specifies CASSIDRGTGDATNEKLFF.

About this clone: At the DNA level, this CDR3 is encoded by other sequences in the same sample as well. The rearrangement uses TRBV19 and TRBJ1-1; tentative D call: TRBD1 (5 bases). CDR1 LNHDA and CDR2 SQIVND come from the germline V gene (reference sequence). Trimming removed 2 bases from V and 5 bases from J, with 12 bases in between. The length of the CDR3 is 14 residues. The CDR3 loop is CASSIQGRGTEAFF. CDR3 in DNA: TGTGCCAGTAGTATACAGGGAAGGGGAACTGAAGCTTTCTTT.

V and J are TRBV18 and TRBJ1-3; D may be TRBD1 (5 bases). In germline, CDR1 is KGHSH, CDR2 LQKENI. The CDR3 runs to 17 residues. Trimming left V 0 bases short and J 0 bases short, with 12 bases between. The CDR3 DNA follows: TGTGCCAGCTCACCACCACAGGAATTTTTCTCTGGAAACACCATATATTTT. Translating gives CASSPPQEFFSGNTIYF.

Written as DNA, the CDR3 is TGTGCCAGCAGGGGGACTAGCGGGCCGTACAATGAGCAGTTCTTC. Its translation: CASRGTSGPYNEQFF. This sequence joins TRBV2 and TRBJ2-1; 12 nucleotides match TRBD2. The CDR3 runs to 15 residues. Germline V gene lookup returns CDR1 SNHLY and CDR2 FYNNEI. V dropped 6 bases and J dropped 4; count of bases not matched to a gene: 4.

The rearrangement joins TRBV24-1 to TRBJ1-2; 7 nucleotides agree with TRBD1. With V trimmed by 0 bases and J by 4 bases, 4 bases remained unmatched. There are 15 residues in the CDR3. CDR1 KGHDR and CDR2 SFDVKD come from the germline V gene. CDR3 bases: TGTGCCACCAGTGATTTGAGTCCAGGGGGCTATGGCTACACCTTC. Its translation is CATSDLSPGGYGYTF.

The rearrangement joins TRBV7-9 to TRBJ2-7, with no clear D. CDR3 length: 11 residues. Germline CDR1 reads SEHNR; CDR2 reads FQNEAQ (reference sequence). V lost 5 bases to trimming and J lost 0 bases, with 2 bases between them. The CDR3 region is CASSLSYEQYF. In nucleotides, the CDR3 is TGTGCCAGCAGCCTCTCCTACGAGCAGTACTTC. Based on the CDR3 plus reference TRBV7-9 and TRBJ2-7, the full variable domain is DTGVSQNPRHKITKRGQNVTFRCDPISEHNRLYWYRQTLGQGPEFLTYFQNEAQLEKSRLLSDRFSAERPKGSFSTLEIQRTEQGDSAMYLCASSLSYEQYFGPGTRLTVT.

This chain joins TRBV12-3 or TRBV12-4 and TRBJ1-4, with D perhaps TRBD1 (5 bases). The CDR3 runs 13 residues. The V end was cut by 11 bases, the J end by 1 base, with 11 bases between. In DNA, the CDR3 is TGTGCCGGGGGGGGTGGAACTAATGAAAAACTGTTTTTT. The encoded protein is CAGGGGTNEKLFF.

This chain joins TRBV29-1 and TRBJ2-3; 9 bases line up with TRBD1. Germline assignment: CDR1 SQVTM and CDR2 ANQGSEA. The CDR3 has 16 residues. V dropped 6 bases and J dropped 1; count of bases not matched to a gene: 11. The CDR3 DNA sequence: TGCAGCGTGTACGGGACAGGGAAGTTGGGCACAGATACGCAGTATTTT. This codes for CSVYGTGKLGTDTQYF.